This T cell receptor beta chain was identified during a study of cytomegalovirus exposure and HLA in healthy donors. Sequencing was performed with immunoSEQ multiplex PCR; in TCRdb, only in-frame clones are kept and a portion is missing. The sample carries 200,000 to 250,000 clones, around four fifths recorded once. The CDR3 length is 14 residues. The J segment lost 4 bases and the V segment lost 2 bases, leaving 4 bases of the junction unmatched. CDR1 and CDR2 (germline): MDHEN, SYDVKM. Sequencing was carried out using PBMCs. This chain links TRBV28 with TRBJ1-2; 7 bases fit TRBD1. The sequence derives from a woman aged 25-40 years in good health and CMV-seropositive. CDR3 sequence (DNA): TGTGCCAGCAGTTTAGACAGGGAAGGCTATGGCTACACCTTC. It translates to CASSLDREGYGYTF.